The 30 T cell receptor beta chains listed next were all sequenced from one sample in a study of CD8 T cell repertoires and HIV-1 epitope variants. These receptors are not linked to any known antigen. Clones were read by immunoSEQ multiplex PCR, and TCRdb kept only the in-frame ones, dropping some. The table includes some 5,000 clones, roughly 69% detected once. The sample consisted of cultured CD8+ T cells derived from PBMCs. All receptors derive from a male donor with HIV.

The V gene is TRBV28, the J gene TRBJ2-3; D unclear. Germline V gene lookup returns CDR1 MDHEN and CDR2 SYDVKM. The CDR3 spans 14 residues. V gave up 4 bases and J gave up 3 bases, with 11 bases separating them. Here the CDR3 DNA reads TGTGCCAGCAGTTCCTTGGGCGAAACAGATACGCAGTATTTT. This translates into CASSSLGETDTQYF. The entire variable domain, with the rest obtained from reference TRBV28 and TRBJ2-3, is as follows: DVKVTQSSRYLVKRTGEKVFLECVQDMDHENMFWYRQDPGLGLRLIYFSYDVKMKEKGDIPEGYSVSREKKERFSLILESASTNQTSMYLCASSSLGETDTQYFGPGTRLTVL.

This clone is deemed medium-sized (0.01 to 0.1%). The chain carries TRBV4-2 and TRBJ1-5; D unclear. CDR1 LGHNA and CDR2 YNFKEQ come from the germline V gene. This CDR3 has 15 residues. V was shortened by 4 bases and J by 1 base, with 11 bases between the two germline ends. The chain's CDR3 is CASSLDALSNQPQHF. In nucleotides, the CDR3 is TGTGCCAGCAGCCTGGATGCCCTGAGCAATCAGCCCCAGCATTTT.

CDR3 in DNA: TGTGCCAGCAGTTTAACGGAGCACGATACGCAGTATTTT. It encodes CASSLTEHDTQYF. The genes are TRBV27 and TRBJ2-3; D not resolved. The CDR3 has 13 amino acids. With 2 bases removed from V and 6 bases from J, the gap between germline ends came to 9 bases. CDR1 is MNHEY and CDR2 is SMNVEV in the germline V gene (reference sequence).

This rearrangement joins TRBV6-6 to TRBJ2-1; TRBD1 aligns across 7 bases. The V and J ends lost 5 bases and 8 bases, in that order; junction bases with no gene match: 9. The CDR3 runs 14 residues. Germline V gene lookup returns CDR1 MNHNY and CDR2 SVGAGI (reference sequence). Here the CDR3 reads CASSGQAPRDEQFF. CDR3 sequence (DNA): TGTGCCAGCAGTGGACAGGCCCCTAGGGATGAGCAGTTCTTC.

This clone turned up a few times. The rearrangement joins TRBV5-6 to TRBJ2-7; 8 bases fit TRBD1. V dropped 4 bases and J dropped 2; count of bases not matched to a gene: 5. The germline V gene has CDR1 SGHDT and CDR2 YYEEEE. The CDR3 is made up of 14 amino acids. The CDR3, as DNA: TGTGCCAGCAGCCCCGGGACAGGTACCTACGAGCAGTACTTC. Translation: CASSPGTGTYEQYF.

V gene TRBV25-1 combines with J gene TRBJ2-5; 8 bases map to TRBD2. CDR3 length: 17 amino acids. After removal of 2 bases from V and 1 base from J, the junction contained 9 bases not matched to a gene. Germline loops: CDR1 MGHDK, CDR2 SYGVNS. The CDR3 bases are TGTGCCAGCAGTGAAGCCACTAGCGGTCAATCCCAAGAGACCCAGTACTTC. Residues: CASSEATSGQSQETQYF. Looking up the rest from reference TRBV25-1 and TRBJ2-5 gives the full variable domain: EADIYQTPRYLVIGTGKKITLECSQTMGHDKMYWYQQDPGMELHLIHYSYGVNSTEKGDLSSESTVSRIRTEHFPLTLESARPSHTSQYLCASSEATSGQSQETQYFGPGTRLLVL.

The rearrangement links TRBV19 to TRBJ1-6, with a weak D call TRBD1 (5 bases). The CDR3 consists of 14 residues. Per germline, CDR1 LNHDA and CDR2 SQIVND (reference sequence). With 10 bases removed from V and 7 bases from J, the gap between germline ends came to 17 bases. CDR3 nucleotide sequence: TGTGCCACCTGCCCAGGGCTTGGAAATTCACCCCTCCACTTT. Translation gives CATCPGLGNSPLHF.

The J gene is TRBJ2-5, the V gene TRBV6-5, with 8 bases identical to TRBD1. The V gene end was trimmed by 5 bases and the J gene end by 4 bases; junction bases not matched to a gene: 6. The CDR3 is 14 amino acids. Germline assignment: CDR1 MNHEY and CDR2 SVGAGI. The CDR3 DNA reads TGTGCCAGCAGTAATACAGGGGGGCGAGAGACCCAGTACTTC. Translating it yields CASSNTGGRETQYF.

This chain joins TRBV28 and TRBJ1-2; maybe TRBD1 (5 bases). From germline, CDR1 is MDHEN and CDR2 SYDVKM. This CDR3 is built from 12 residues. The CDR3 spells CVSLGDNYGYTF. The CDR3 nucleotides are TGTGTGTCCTTGGGGGACAACTATGGCTACACCTTC.

This sequence joins TRBV5-1 and TRBJ1-1, with a tentative D call TRBD1 (6 bases). The V gene's germline CDR1 is SGHRS and CDR2 YFSETQ. Trimming cost V 3 bases and J 1 base, with 16 bases left between them. The CDR3 runs 16 residues. CDR3 in amino acids: CASSSTLGARNTEAFF. The CDR3 DNA reads TGCGCCAGCAGCTCCACCTTGGGGGCGAGGAACACTGAAGCTTTCTTT.

This clone was seen only once. The rearrangement links TRBV27 to TRBJ2-7; the D gene is possibly TRBD1 (5 bases). The V end lost 5 bases, the J end lost 6 bases, and 14 bases lay between the germline ends. The CDR3 runs to 13 residues. Germline lookup yields CDR1 MNHEY and CDR2 SMNVEV (reference sequence). The CDR3 DNA follows: TGTGCCAGCAGTGACCAGGGTTTGGGCGAGCAGTACTTC. It is translated as CASSDQGLGEQYF.

As regards this clone: One end of the junction fails to match germline, which may point to a read error. The CDR3 loop is CASSLLGRGREETQYF. The CDR3, as DNA: TGTGCTAGCAGCTTATTGGGCAGGGGGCGAGAAGAGACCCAGTACTTC. The rearrangement uses TRBV7-7 and TRBJ2-5; 8 bases match TRBD1. The CDR3 contains 16 residues. Germline CDR1 reads SSHAT; CDR2 reads FNYEAQ (reference sequence).

This sequence joins TRBV6-1 and TRBJ2-7; tentative D call: TRBD1 (6 bases). The V end was cut by 5 bases, the J end by 2 bases, with 13 bases between. The CDR3 is 14 amino acids. Germline CDR1 is MNHNS and CDR2 is SASEGT. The CDR3, as DNA: TGTGCCAGCAGTCGCTACAGGGCTACCTACGAGCAGTACTTC. It encodes CASSRYRATYEQYF.

The V and J genes are TRBV5-6 and TRBJ1-1, with D possibly matching TRBD1 (6 bases). In germline, CDR1 is SGHDT, CDR2 YYEEEE. The CDR3 spans 14 residues. Trimming shortened V by 0 bases and J by 1 base, and 7 bases separated the two germline ends. The CDR3 DNA sequence: TGTGCCAGCAGCTTGGCAGGGGAGAACACTGAAGCTTTCTTT. Protein: CASSLAGENTEAFF.

The chain carries TRBV21-1 and TRBJ1-2; TRBD1 was called by the table and not checked on the DNA. TRBV21-1 is a listed pseudogene. The CDR3 extends over 12 amino acids. In DNA, the CDR3 is TGTGCCAGCAGCAAACCCCTGGGCTTATACACCTTC. Protein product: CASSKPLGLYTF.

The J gene is TRBJ1-5, the V gene TRBV19; no reliable D call. The CDR3 consists of 14 residues. Germline CDR1 and CDR2: LNHDA and SQIVND (reference sequence). The V end lost 7 bases, the J end lost 2 bases, and 12 bases lay between the germline ends. CDR3 in amino acids: CASTIFNGNQPQHF. The DNA of the CDR3 is TGTGCCAGTACTATTTTTAATGGCAATCAGCCCCAGCATTTT.

The chain employs TRBV5-1 and TRBJ2-3; 10 bases fit TRBD1. V was clipped by 0 bases and J by 3 bases; unmatched bases: 1. The CDR3 runs to 15 residues. Germline V lookup: CDR1 SGHRS, CDR2 YFSETQ. The CDR3 region is CASSLEDRGTDTQYF. The DNA for the CDR3 is TGCGCCAGCAGCTTGGAGGACAGGGGGACAGATACGCAGTATTTT.

The CDR3 protein is CASRLPPGKRGTLGPTRQYF. The CDR3 coding sequence is TGTGCAAGTCGCTTACCCCCTGGAAAACGGGGGACTCTCGGTCCGACCCGGCAGTACTTC. The chain couples TRBV12-2 to TRBJ2-7; whether TRBD2, the table's D call, matches the DNA was not checked. TRBV12-2 represents a pseudogene. The CDR3 consists of 20 residues.

This clone is labeled as medium-sized. The chain uses TRBV7-3 and TRBJ1-5, with D uncertain. The CDR3 sequence is 16 residues long. The germline CDR1 and CDR2 sequences are SGHTA and FQGTGA. V was cut by 1 base and J by 2 bases, with 12 bases left in between. The CDR3 here is CASSLNGGLRNQPQHF. In DNA, the CDR3 is TGTGCCAGCAGCTTAAATGGAGGGTTGCGCAATCAGCCCCAGCATTTT.

V usage is TRBV6-5 and J usage is TRBJ2-6; D may be TRBD2 (6 bases). Deletions cut 0 bases from V and 2 bases from J, with 8 bases between. Germline V gene lookup returns CDR1 MNHEY and CDR2 SVGAGI. This CDR3 is built from 16 residues. The CDR3 coding sequence is TGTGCCAGCAGTTACTCGACGGGGGCTGGGGCCAACGTCCTGACTTTC. Amino acids: CASSYSTGAGANVLTF.

V gene TRBV6-5 combines with J gene TRBJ2-6; D not certain. Trimming shortened V by 10 bases and J by 2 bases, and 6 bases separated the two germline ends. The CDR3 is 12 residues long. From germline, CDR1 is MNHEY and CDR2 SVGAGI. The CDR3 protein is CATRAGANVLTF. CDR3 nucleotide sequence: TGTGCCACCCGGGCTGGGGCCAACGTCCTGACTTTC.

This clone appeared a single time. The chain carries TRBV6-6 and TRBJ2-5; D tentatively reads TRBD1 or TRBD2 (6 bases each). Germline V gene data show CDR1 as MNHNY and CDR2 as SVGAGI (reference sequence). The CDR3 covers 16 residues. Trimming shortened V by 8 bases and J by 4 bases, and 23 bases separated the two germline ends. The CDR3 bases are TGTGCCAGCTCTACGGGGGCTAGTTTCAGAGGAGAGACCCAGTACTTC. Protein sequence: CASSTGASFRGETQYF.

The chain recombines TRBV18 with TRBJ1-2, with D unclear. The V end was cut by 2 bases, the J end by 2 bases, with 6 bases between. The V gene's germline CDR1 is KGHSH and CDR2 LQKENI. The CDR3 spans 13 residues. The CDR3 sequence is CASSPTGNYGYTF. The CDR3, as DNA: TGTGCCAGCTCACCAACGGGGAACTATGGCTACACCTTC. Variable domain in full (rest from reference TRBV18 and TRBJ1-2): NAGVMQNPRHLVRRRGQEARLRCSPMKGHSHVYWYRQLPEEGLKFMVYLQKENIIDESGMPKERFSAEFPKEGPSILRIQQVVRGDSAAYFCASSPTGNYGYTFGSGTRLTVV.

The rearrangement links TRBV2 to TRBJ1-2, with D unresolved. The germline V and J ends were trimmed by 4 bases and 2 bases, with 11 bases remaining between them. The CDR3 contains 14 residues. Germline V gives CDR1 SNHLY, CDR2 FYNNEI. The CDR3 region is CASSVGFQNYGYTF. For the CDR3, the DNA is TGTGCCAGCAGTGTGGGGTTTCAGAACTATGGCTACACCTTC. Combining the CDR3 with reference TRBV2 and TRBJ1-2 gives the whole variable domain EPEVTQTPSHQVTQMGQEVILRCVPISNHLYFYWYRQILGQKVEFLVSFYNNEISEKSEIFDDQFSVERPDGSNFTLKIRSTKLEDSAMYFCASSVGFQNYGYTFGSGTRLTVV.

The CDR3 DNA follows: TGTGCCAGCAGCTTAGCCGGATCGAACACTGAAGCTTTCTTT. This sequence encodes CASSLAGSNTEAFF. This rearrangement joins TRBV7-8 to TRBJ1-1; unclear D gene. Trimming left V 0 bases short and J 1 base short, with 6 bases between. Germline CDR1 reads SGHVS; CDR2 reads FQNEAQ. This CDR3 spans 14 amino acids.

The CDR3: CASSFVSGTDEQYF. For the CDR3, the DNA is TGTGCCAGCAGTTTCGTATCAGGGACCGACGAGCAGTACTTC. The chain recombines TRBV28 with TRBJ2-7, with D perhaps TRBD1 or TRBD2 (5 bases each). Germline CDR1 and CDR2: MDHEN and SYDVKM. This CDR3 region has 14 residues. Deletions cut 3 bases from V and 5 bases from J, with 14 bases between.

J is TRBJ2-1 and V is TRBV7-6; a possible D gene is TRBD2 (6 bases). The germline CDR1 and CDR2 sequences are SGHVS and FNYEAQ. This CDR3 is 17 amino acids long. V lost 1 base and J lost 1, with 14 bases in between. This chain's CDR3 is CASSLGGTGLSYNEQFF. DNA of the CDR3: TGTGCCAGCAGCTTAGGGGGGACGGGACTTTCCTACAATGAGCAGTTCTTC.

This rearrangement joins TRBV7-3 to TRBJ1-2; D ambiguous. V shed 5 bases and J shed 2 bases, with 9 bases lying between them. The CDR3 consists of 13 residues. The germline gives CDR1 SGHTA, CDR2 FQGTGA. CDR3 in amino acids: CASSRSDNYGYTF. DNA of the CDR3: TGTGCCAGCAGCCGATCTGACAACTATGGCTACACCTTC.

This sequence joins TRBV6-4 and TRBJ1-1, with D possibly matching TRBD1 (5 bases). With 2 bases removed from V and 0 bases from J, the gap between germline ends came to 7 bases. Germline assignment: CDR1 MRHNA and CDR2 SNTAGT. The CDR3 loop spans 14 amino acids. CDR3 DNA: TGTGCCAGCAGTGACCGGGGCGTGAACACTGAAGCTTTCTTT. Protein product: CASSDRGVNTEAFF.

The V and J genes are TRBV5-8 and TRBJ1-5; no firm D call. Per germline, CDR1 SGHTS and CDR2 YDEGEE. This CDR3 is 15 amino acids long. With 5 bases removed from V and 0 bases from J, the gap between germline ends came to 12 bases. As DNA, the CDR3 is TGTGCCAGCAGTTTGACAACCATTAGCAATCAGCCCCAGCATTTT. Protein: CASSLTTISNQPQHF.